This TCR beta chain was found in a study of T cell changes during pregnancy in multiple sclerosis. The CDR3 is 15 amino acids. Germline V lookup: CDR1 GTSNPN, CDR2 SVGIG (reference sequence). V dropped 1 base and J dropped 2 bases, with 13 bases sitting between them. Assay: immunoSEQ multiplex PCR; the TCRdb copy retains only in-frame clones and omits some. The profile covers 16,000 or so clones, with approximately 95% appearing a single time and 0.8% to 0.95% taken by the ten largest. This sequence originates from a female donor with multiple sclerosis, enrolled in a pregnancy study. The chain has TRBV30 and TRBJ2-3; D call uncertain. The sequencing used peripheral blood, collected in the third trimester of pregnancy. CDR3 sequence reads: CAWSASQKYTDTQYF. In nucleotides, the CDR3 is TGTGCCTGGAGTGCGAGCCAAAAGTACACAGATACGCAGTATTTT. Drawing the rest from reference TRBV30 and TRBJ2-3, the complete variable domain is SQTIHQWPATLVQPVGSPLSLECTVEGTSNPNLYWYRQAAGRGLQLLFYSVGIGQISSEVPQNLSASRPQDRQFILSSKKLLLSDSGFYLCAWSASQKYTDTQYFGPGTRLTVL.